This TCR beta chain is drawn from a study of cytomegalovirus exposure and HLA in healthy donors. Study-level results: Relative to equally common others, HLA-associated TCR beta chains showed greater clonal expansion in a later analysis. Within the data, a cluster of highly shared sequence variants was likely a sequencing artifact. Previous analysis showed most TCR beta V segments were productive about 87% or about 30% of the time. Common viral pathogens seemed, in a later analysis, to connect with several of the most significant clusters.

Trimming took 5 bases from V and 4 from J; bases not matched to a gene: 11. Germline assignment: CDR1 MGHRA and CDR2 YSYEKL. The CDR3 sequence is 17 residues long. In the case of this clone: The antigen is unknown.

PCR used 60 Vbeta primers and 13 Jbeta primers. Sequenced by immunoSEQ multiplex PCR; TCRdb stores in-frame clones only, minus some. Among roughly 240,000 clones listed, about three quarters were seen once. The rearrangement links TRBV4-1 to TRBJ2-1; 10 bases fit TRBD2. This sequence originates from a boy between 5 and 17 years old in good health and CMV-seronegative. The source material was PBMCs. The CDR3 DNA is TGCGCCAGCAGCTACCGTACTAGCGGGGACCTTTACAATGAGCAGTTCTTC. Amino acid sequence: CASSYRTSGDLYNEQFF.